Below are 9 T cell receptor beta chains sequenced from a single sample in a study of T cells after yellow fever vaccination. MiXCR, applied by TCRdb to the 5' RACE reads, yields one record per CDR3 protein. The sample lists fewer than 150,000 distinct CDR3 sequences, roughly 8.2% occurring once. This material consisted of CD4+ T cells sorted from PBMCs, taken 5 days after the yellow fever booster vaccination. The receptors come from a man between 25 and 39 years old who received the YFV17D yellow fever vaccine.

A word on this clonotype: Just one base apart from a much larger clone, this may be a read error. The CDR3 here is CARSTSRDSANEKLFF. Here the CDR3 DNA reads TGTGCCCGCAGTACGTCCCGGGACTCTGCTAATGAAAAACTGTTTTTT. The rearrangement uses TRBV25-1 and TRBJ1-4; a weak D match, TRBD1 (5 bases). Germline lookup yields CDR1 MGHDK and CDR2 SYGVNS. CDR3 length: 16 amino acids.

The chain recombines TRBV28 with TRBJ1-2; D is perhaps TRBD1 (5 bases). CDR1 is MDHEN and CDR2 is SYDVKM in the germline V gene. With 7 bases removed from V and 3 bases from J, the gap between germline ends came to 15 bases. CDR3 length: 14 amino acids. CDR3 bases: TGTGCCAGCAACACCCTGGGGGAGGACTATGGCTACACCTTC. The encoded protein is CASNTLGEDYGYTF.

Comment on this clonotype: This clone may be a read error of a much larger clone one base away. CDR3 protein: CASRTSGSASGELFF. The CDR3 DNA sequence: TGTGCCAGCAGGACTAGCGGGAGCGCGTCCGGGGAGCTGTTTTTT. This chain links TRBV28 with TRBJ2-2; 12 bases agree with TRBD2. Germline CDR1 MDHEN, CDR2 SYDVKM. V was pared by 6 bases and J by 6 bases, with 5 bases of the junction left unmatched. This CDR3 comprises 15 residues.

This clonotype was found many times. V and J are TRBV16 and TRBJ2-5; D could derive from TRBD1 or TRBD2 (6 bases each). V lost 2 bases and J 4 bases, leaving 11 bases between the germline ends. This CDR3 comprises 14 residues. Germline V gives CDR1 KGHSY, CDR2 FQNENV. CDR3 in amino acids: CASSQDRRGETQYF. The DNA of the CDR3 is TGTGCCAGCAGCCAAGACAGGAGGGGAGAGACCCAGTACTTC.

This clonotype came up many times. The chain links TRBV6-5 to TRBJ2-5, with TRBD1 matching 7 bases. V was clipped by 0 bases and J by 1 base; unmatched bases: 8. Germline-derived CDR1 and CDR2 are MNHEY and SVGAGI. The CDR3 is 17 amino acids. The CDR3 region has the DNA TGTGCCAGCAGTTACTCTTTAGGGACAGCGACCCAAGAGACCCAGTACTTC. Translated: CASSYSLGTATQETQYF.

About this clonotype: This could be a read error, since a much larger clone is one nucleotide away. The chain joins TRBV7-9 to TRBJ2-7; 7 nucleotides agree with TRBD2. The CDR3 sequence is 14 residues long. Germline V CDR1 and CDR2: SEHNR, FQNEAQ (reference sequence). V gave up 3 bases and J gave up 6 bases; unmatched junction bases: 8. This CDR3 reads CASSLGRDYSEQYF. The CDR3 nucleotides read TGTGCCAGCAGCTTGGGACGGGACTACTCCGAGCAGTACTTC. The whole variable domain, filled in from reference TRBV7-9 and TRBJ2-7, reads DTGVSQNPRHKITKRGQNVTFRCDPISEHNRLYWYRQTLGQGPEFLTYFQNEAQLEKSRLLSDRFSAERPKGSFSTLEIQRTEQGDSAMYLCASSLGRDYSEQYFGPGTRLTVT.

This clonotype has ten or more counts. The chain combines TRBV5-6 with TRBJ2-2; a possible D gene is TRBD2 (6 bases). From germline, CDR1 is SGHDT and CDR2 YYEEEE. V lost 3 bases, J lost 7 bases, and 10 bases lay in between. The CDR3 loop spans 13 amino acids. CDR3 in amino acids: CASSSRGNGELFF. CDR3 sequence (DNA): TGTGCCAGCAGCTCTCGGGGGAACGGGGAGCTGTTTTTT.

The sample holds many counts of this clonotype. The CDR3 reads CASSQRDRGAYEQYF. In DNA form, the CDR3 reads TGTGCCAGCAGTCAAAGGGACAGGGGTGCCTACGAGCAGTACTTC. The rearrangement uses TRBV12-3 or TRBV12-4 and TRBJ2-7; 10 bases are shared with TRBD1. V was pared by 5 bases and J by 2 bases, with 6 bases of the junction left unmatched. The CDR3 is 15 amino acids.

J is TRBJ2-1 and V is TRBV19, with 7 bases matching TRBD1. In germline, CDR1 is LNHDA, CDR2 SQIVND (reference sequence). Losses at the gene ends were 6 bases for V and 5 bases for J; bases not matched to a gene: 10. This CDR3 is 15 amino acids long. The CDR3 reads CASRGAWDSNNEQFF. The CDR3 DNA sequence: TGTGCCAGTAGAGGAGCTTGGGACAGCAACAATGAGCAGTTCTTC.